The 17 T cell receptor beta chains reported below all come from one sample, sequenced in a study of OX40 agonist ivuxolimab in advanced cancers. Here immunoSEQ multiplex PCR was the method, and the copy in TCRdb shows in-frame clones only, minus some. The data show almost 80,000 clones, 70% to 85% seen once. This material consisted of CD4+ or CD8+ T cells sorted from blood, taken in a trial of the OX40 agonist ivuxolimab. The source of these receptors is an adult with an advanced solid tumor such as melanoma, head and neck, liver or kidney cancer.

This rearrangement joins TRBV28 to TRBJ1-2; D gene ambiguous. Trimming pared 2 bases from V and 8 bases from J, leaving 12 bases between. This CDR3 is 13 amino acids long. Per the germline V gene, CDR1 is MDHEN and CDR2 is SYDVKM. CDR3 in DNA: TGTGCCAGCAGTTTAGATGGTGTGCGGGGCTACACCTTC. It is translated as CASSLDGVRGYTF.

V is TRBV14 and J is TRBJ1-1; 8 positions agree with TRBD1. The germline gives CDR1 SGHDN, CDR2 FVKESK. J lost 5 bases, V lost 5 bases, and 10 bases had no gene match. CDR3 size: 15 residues. CDR3 protein: CASSKDRVLMTEAFF. In DNA form, the CDR3 reads TGTGCCAGCAGCAAGGACAGGGTGCTGATGACTGAAGCTTTCTTT.

The V call is TRBV27, the J call TRBJ2-1, with D possibly matching TRBD2 (6 bases). CDR1 is MNHEY and CDR2 is SMNVEV in the germline V gene (reference sequence). The V gene lost 4 bases and the J gene lost 0 bases, with 16 bases spanning the gap. This CDR3 has 17 residues. DNA for the CDR3: TGTGCCAGCAGTTCCTCAAGCGGGTCTTACTCCTACAATGAGCAGTTCTTC. Translated: CASSSSSGSYSYNEQFF.

V gene TRBV19 combines with J gene TRBJ1-2, with no clear D. This CDR3 spans 14 amino acids. Germline values: CDR1 LNHDA, CDR2 SQIVND (reference sequence). Trimming took off 4 bases at V and 2 bases at J, with 11 bases between the two ends. The CDR3 bases are TGTGCCAGTAGTAAAAAAGGATCGAACTATGGCTACACCTTC. It specifies CASSKKGSNYGYTF.

This rearrangement joins TRBV18 to TRBJ2-7, with D hard to call. The CDR3 is made up of 14 amino acids. Germline V gene data show CDR1 as KGHSH and CDR2 as LQKENI. V lost 4 bases and J lost 0, with 10 bases in between. CDR3 nucleotide sequence: TGTGCCAGCTCACGGTGGCAGGACTCCTACGAGCAGTACGTC. Its protein is CASSRWQDSYEQYV.

The chain recombines TRBV5-1 with TRBJ2-2; no definite D call. Germline lookup yields CDR1 SGHRS and CDR2 YFSETQ. This CDR3 comprises 13 residues. Between the trimmed V and J ends, which lost 3 bases and 0 bases, there was a span of 3 bases. The DNA for the CDR3 is TGCGCCAGCAGCTCAACGAACACCGGGGAGCTGTTTTTT. It encodes CASSSTNTGELFF.

This chain connects TRBV5-1 to TRBJ2-1, with 10 bases that match TRBD1. CDR1 is SGHRS, CDR2 YFSETQ, per germline. With V trimmed by 3 bases and J by 1 base, 1 base remained unmatched. The CDR3 is 15 residues long. The CDR3 nucleotides read TGCGCCAGCAGCTGGGGACAGGGGTCCTACAATGAGCAGTTCTTC. Its protein is CASSWGQGSYNEQFF.

The V and J genes are TRBV15 and TRBJ2-1; TRBD2 agrees at 9 bases. Germline assignment: CDR1 LNHNV and CDR2 YYDKDF (reference sequence). The CDR3 consists of 16 residues. V was pared by 3 bases and J by 1 base, with 4 bases of the junction left unmatched. DNA for the CDR3: TGTGCCACCAGCAGTTTGAGCGGGGGGTCCTACAATGAGCAGTTCTTC. Translation gives CATSSLSGGSYNEQFF. Supplemented by reference TRBV15 and TRBJ2-1, the full variable domain reads DAMVIQNPRYQVTQFGKPVTLSCSQTLNHNVMYWYQQKSSQAPKLLFHYYDKDFNNEADTPDNFQSRRPNTSFCFLDIRSPGLGDTAMYLCATSSLSGGSYNEQFFGPGTRLTVL.

The chain recombines TRBV9 with TRBJ2-5; unclear D gene. V shed 3 bases and J shed 9 bases, with 15 bases lying between them. Germline CDR1 is SGDLS and CDR2 is YYNGEE. This CDR3 contains 13 residues. The CDR3 loop reads CASSAGQSGPQYF. CDR3 coding DNA: TGTGCCAGCAGCGCCGGCCAGTCCGGACCCCAGTACTTC.

This clone was seen only a few times. The genes are TRBV28 and TRBJ1-4; the D gene is possibly TRBD1 (5 bases). V was trimmed by 9 bases and J by 5 bases, leaving 16 bases between them. This CDR3 spans 14 amino acids. The germline CDR1 and CDR2 sequences are MDHEN and SYDVKM. In nucleotides, the CDR3 is TGTGCCAGTAATAAGGGGACCCTCAATGAAAAACTGTTTTTT. Translating it yields CASNKGTLNEKLFF.

This clone has just one count. The V call is TRBV27, the J call TRBJ2-1, with 9 bases that match TRBD2. From germline, CDR1 is MNHEY and CDR2 SMNVEV (reference sequence). The CDR3 contains 16 residues. Trimming took 4 bases from V and 12 from J; bases not matched to a gene: 16. The CDR3, as DNA: TGTGCCAGCAGTTCCTTGGGGACTAGCCAAATGAAGTGGCAGTTCTTC. Translation: CASSSLGTSQMKWQFF.

A single count supports this clone. The chain has TRBV7-6 and TRBJ1-2; a possible D gene is TRBD1 (5 bases). This CDR3 region has 11 residues. Germline lookup yields CDR1 SGHVS and CDR2 FNYEAQ. The V gene lost 9 bases and the J gene lost 6 bases, with 11 bases spanning the gap. CDR3 DNA: TGTGCCAGTGCAATGGGGGATGGCTACACCTTC. This gives the protein CASAMGDGYTF.

The table lists this clone with a few counts. V gene TRBV19 combines with J gene TRBJ2-1, with 10 bases aligning to TRBD2. Trimming at V came to 2 bases and at J to 11 bases, leaving 9 bases not matched to a gene. CDR1 is LNHDA, CDR2 SQIVND, per germline (reference sequence). The CDR3 is made up of 15 amino acids. CDR3 nucleotide sequence: TGTGCCAGTAGTATACGACTAGCGGGTACAATGAAGCAGTTCTTC. This encodes CASSIRLAGTMKQFF.

This clone has just a few counts. V usage is TRBV5-1 and J usage is TRBJ2-7; TRBD1 matches 8 bases. The CDR3 spans 14 residues. Germline-derived CDR1 and CDR2 are SGHRS and YFSETQ. V lost 5 bases and J lost 2; bases outside the gene matches: 6. Written as DNA, the CDR3 is TGCGCCAGCAGGGACAGGGAACTAACCTACGAGCAGTACTTC. It yields the protein CASRDRELTYEQYF. Full variable domain (outside the CDR3, taken from reference TRBV5-1 and TRBJ2-7): KAGVTQTPRYLIKTRGQQVTLSCSPISGHRSVSWYQQTPGQGLQFLFEYFSETQRNKGNFPGRFSGRQFSNSRSEMNVSTLELGDSALYLCASRDRELTYEQYFGPGTRLTVT.

The chain has TRBV6-6 and TRBJ1-4; D call uncertain. Germline V gene sequence: CDR1 MNHNY, CDR2 SVGAGI (reference sequence). V was shortened by 0 bases and J by 8 bases, with 13 bases between the two germline ends. This CDR3 contains 15 residues. Here the CDR3 DNA reads TGTGCCAGCAGTTACTCGACGACGATGGGGGAAAAACTGTTTTTT. As protein: CASSYSTTMGEKLFF.

The chain employs TRBV7-2 and TRBJ1-2; D is undetermined. The CDR3 contains 14 residues. V shed 1 base and J shed 2 bases, with 8 bases lying between them. CDR1 and CDR2 from the germline V gene are SGHTA and FQGNSA. CDR3 in amino acids: CASSLDRMNYGYTF. In DNA, the CDR3 is TGTGCCAGCAGCTTAGACCGGATGAACTATGGCTACACCTTC.

This clone came up once. The genes are TRBV27 and TRBJ2-3, with D possibly called TRBD1 or TRBD2 (5 bases each). Trimming pared 2 bases from V and 0 bases from J, leaving 9 bases between. This CDR3 has 15 amino acids. CDR1 is MNHEY, CDR2 SMNVEV, per germline (reference sequence). The CDR3 loop is CASSLGGTSTDTQYF. CDR3 in DNA: TGTGCCAGCAGTTTAGGGGGAACTAGCACAGATACGCAGTATTTT.